This TCR beta chain emerged from a study of T cell clonality in common variable immunodeficiency. Blood samples were heparinized, about 4.5 to 9 ml per donor. Equal genomic DNA amounts from CVID and control samples were sequenced. Here immunoSEQ multiplex PCR was the method, and the copy in TCRdb shows in-frame clones only, minus some. This sample shows 50,000 to 65,000 clones and no singletons; 0.83% rests with the ten largest. CDR1 and CDR2 (germline): MNHEY, SVGEGT. The CDR3 sequence is 16 residues long. The ends lost 5 bases at V and 4 bases at J; junction bases unmatched: 5. This clone has a count of ten or more. The sequenced fragment ends 3 residues before the CDR3 boundary, so the rest is inferred from the germline J gene.

The receptor comes from a person aged 18-70 years in good health. V is TRBV6-2 or TRBV6-3 and J is TRBJ1-6; 10 nucleotides agree with TRBD1. The sequencing input was peripheral blood mononuclear cells. CDR3 bases read: TGTGCCAGCAGTACCCGGACAGGGGGATATAATTCACCC. Translation: CASSTRTGGYNSP. The complete CDR3 sequence is CASSTRTGGYNSPLHF.